This T cell receptor beta chain was retrieved from a study of blood T cell repertoires in COVID-19. The wider study: T cells, B-cell-depleted T cells, or PBMCs supplied cDNA or gDNA.

Patients of the Seattle cohort, enrolled during active infection, were followed longitudinally. Original data processing: Using reference gene primer amplification, nucleated cell counts were estimated. Generated by immunoSEQ multiplex PCR, the TCRdb table keeps only in-frame clones and is missing some. That table supplies the V and J calls and clone size; D and trimming were determined from the DNA. The sample gives roughly 180,000 clones, 79% of which show up once; more than 6.5% is in the top ten. This CDR3 is 13 amino acids long. Germline CDR1 reads LGHDT; CDR2 reads YNNKEL (reference sequence). The V segment lost 7 bases and the J segment 8 bases; nucleotides outside the gene matches: 10. This clone has at least ten counts.

The receptor was derived from a woman aged 55 to 70 with COVID-19, enrolled during active disease. The chain is built from TRBV3-1 (or the pseudogene TRBV3-2) and TRBJ1-1; 7 positions match TRBD1. Material: peripheral blood. This chain's CDR3 is CASNIQGHREAFF. The CDR3 DNA is TGTGCCAGCAACATACAGGGGCACCGGGAAGCTTTCTTT.